The source of this T cell receptor beta chain is a study of beta chain features in type 1 diabetes. Expressed TCRB transcripts were sequenced because the entire RNA isolate underwent reverse transcription. Repertoires were generated with immunoSEQ multiplex PCR, while TCRdb's copy carries only in-frame clones and drops some. The repertoire holds fewer than 350,000 clones, approximately 8.1% seen once, with roughly 0.94% in the top ten. The CDR3 totals 16 residues. With V trimmed by 6 bases and J by 8 bases, 17 bases remained unmatched. Germline V gene lookup returns CDR1 MNHNY and CDR2 SVGAGI (reference sequence). This clone was observed a handful of times.

What was sequenced was central memory CD4+ T cells from blood. The source is a woman between 18 and 29 years old in good health. The chain recombines TRBV6-6 with TRBJ1-2, with TRBD1 matching 8 bases. CDR3 bases: TGTGCCAGCAGACCCCCGGGACAGGACCGAATTGGGGGCTACACCTTC. Translated: CASRPPGQDRIGGYTF.